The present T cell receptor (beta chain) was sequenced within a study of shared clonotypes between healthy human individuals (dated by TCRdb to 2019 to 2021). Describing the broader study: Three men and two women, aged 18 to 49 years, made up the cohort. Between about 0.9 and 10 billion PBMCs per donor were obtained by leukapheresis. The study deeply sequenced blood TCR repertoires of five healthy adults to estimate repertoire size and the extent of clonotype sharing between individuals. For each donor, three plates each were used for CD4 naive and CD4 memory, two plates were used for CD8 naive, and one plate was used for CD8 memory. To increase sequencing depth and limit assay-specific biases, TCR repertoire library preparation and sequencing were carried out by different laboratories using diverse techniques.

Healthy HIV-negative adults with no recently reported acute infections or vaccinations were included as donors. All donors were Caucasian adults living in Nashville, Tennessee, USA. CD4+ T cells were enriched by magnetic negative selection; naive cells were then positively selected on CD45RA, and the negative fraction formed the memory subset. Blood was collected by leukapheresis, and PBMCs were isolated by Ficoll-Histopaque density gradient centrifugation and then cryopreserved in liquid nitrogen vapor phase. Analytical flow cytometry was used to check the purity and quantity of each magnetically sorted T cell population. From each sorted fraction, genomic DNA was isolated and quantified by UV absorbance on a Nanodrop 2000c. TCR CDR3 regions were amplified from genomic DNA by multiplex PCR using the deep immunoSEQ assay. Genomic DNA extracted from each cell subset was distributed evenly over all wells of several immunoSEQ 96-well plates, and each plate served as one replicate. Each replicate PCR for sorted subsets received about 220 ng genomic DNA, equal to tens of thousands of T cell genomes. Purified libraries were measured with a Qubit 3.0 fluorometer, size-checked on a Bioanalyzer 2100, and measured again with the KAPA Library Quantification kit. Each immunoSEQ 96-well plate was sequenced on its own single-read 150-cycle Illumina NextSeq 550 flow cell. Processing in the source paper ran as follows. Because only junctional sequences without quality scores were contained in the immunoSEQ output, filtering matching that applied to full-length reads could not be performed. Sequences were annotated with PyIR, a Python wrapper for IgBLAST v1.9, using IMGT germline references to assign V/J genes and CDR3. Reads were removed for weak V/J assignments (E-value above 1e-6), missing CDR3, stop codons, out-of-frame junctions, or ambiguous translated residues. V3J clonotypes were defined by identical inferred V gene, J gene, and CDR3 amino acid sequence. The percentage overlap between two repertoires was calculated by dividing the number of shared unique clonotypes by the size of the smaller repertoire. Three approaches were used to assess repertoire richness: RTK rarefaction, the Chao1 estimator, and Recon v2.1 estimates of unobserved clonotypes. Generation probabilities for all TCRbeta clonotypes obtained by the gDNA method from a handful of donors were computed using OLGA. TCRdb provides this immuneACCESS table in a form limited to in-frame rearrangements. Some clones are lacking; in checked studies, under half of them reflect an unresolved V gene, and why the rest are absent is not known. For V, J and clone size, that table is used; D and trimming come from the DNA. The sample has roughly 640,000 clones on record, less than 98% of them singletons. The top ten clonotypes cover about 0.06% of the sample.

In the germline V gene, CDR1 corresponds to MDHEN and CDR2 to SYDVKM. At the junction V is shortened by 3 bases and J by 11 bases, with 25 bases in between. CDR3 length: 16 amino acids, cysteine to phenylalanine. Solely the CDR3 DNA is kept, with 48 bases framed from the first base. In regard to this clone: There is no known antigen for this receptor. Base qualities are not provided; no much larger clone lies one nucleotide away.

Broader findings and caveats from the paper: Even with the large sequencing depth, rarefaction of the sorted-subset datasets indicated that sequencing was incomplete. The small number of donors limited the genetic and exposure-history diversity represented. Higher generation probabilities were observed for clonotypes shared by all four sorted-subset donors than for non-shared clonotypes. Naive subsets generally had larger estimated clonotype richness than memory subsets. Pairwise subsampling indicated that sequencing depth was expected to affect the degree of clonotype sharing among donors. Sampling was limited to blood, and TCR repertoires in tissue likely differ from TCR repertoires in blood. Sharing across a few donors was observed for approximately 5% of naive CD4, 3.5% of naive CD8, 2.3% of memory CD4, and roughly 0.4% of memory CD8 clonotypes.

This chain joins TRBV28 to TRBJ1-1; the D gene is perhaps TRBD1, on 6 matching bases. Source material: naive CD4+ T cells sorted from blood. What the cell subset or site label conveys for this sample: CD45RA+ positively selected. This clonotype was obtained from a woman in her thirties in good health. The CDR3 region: CASSFSGGGALVEAFF. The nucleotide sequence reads TGTGCCAGCAGTTTTTCCGGCGGGGGGGCGCTTGTAGAGGCTTTCTTT.